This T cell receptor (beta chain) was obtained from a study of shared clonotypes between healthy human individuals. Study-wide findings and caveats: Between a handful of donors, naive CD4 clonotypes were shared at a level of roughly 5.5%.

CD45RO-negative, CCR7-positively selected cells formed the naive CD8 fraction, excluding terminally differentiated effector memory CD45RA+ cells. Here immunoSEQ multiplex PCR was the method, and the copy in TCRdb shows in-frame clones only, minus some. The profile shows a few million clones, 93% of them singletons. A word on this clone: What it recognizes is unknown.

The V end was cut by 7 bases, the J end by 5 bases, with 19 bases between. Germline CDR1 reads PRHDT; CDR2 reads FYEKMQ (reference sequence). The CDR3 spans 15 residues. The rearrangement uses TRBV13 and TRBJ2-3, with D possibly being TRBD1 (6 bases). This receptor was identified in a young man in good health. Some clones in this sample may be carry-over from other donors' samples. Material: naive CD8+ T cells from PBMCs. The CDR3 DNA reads TGTGCCAGCATCGAGGGGACATCTGACCGAGATACGCAGTATTTT. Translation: CASIEGTSDRDTQYF. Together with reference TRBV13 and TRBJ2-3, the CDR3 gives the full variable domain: AAGVIQSPRHLIKEKRETATLKCYPIPRHDTVYWYQQGPGQDPQFLISFYEKMQSDKGSIPDRFSAQQFSDYHSELNMSSLELGDSALYFCASIEGTSDRDTQYFGPGTRLTVL.